This record looks at one T cell receptor beta chain sequence and its context. Its antigen is still unknown. This entry belongs to a study of shared clonotypes between healthy human individuals. Looking at the study overall: For every donor, three CD4 naive, three CD4 memory, two CD8 naive and one CD8 memory plates were used. Study findings and constraints: When naive CD4 clonotypes were compared across several donors, approximately 5% were shared. Shared clonotypes across all four donors exceeded non-shared ones in generation probability.

Sorted-subset replicate PCRs used about 200 ng DNA, about 30,000 T cell genomes. The protocol was immunoSEQ multiplex PCR, while the TCRdb copy is restricted to in-frame clones and leaves out a portion. The table has hundreds of thousands of clones, roughly 96% seen once. As defined, naive CD8 cells were CD45RO-negative and positively selected for CCR7, with terminally differentiated effector memory CD45RA+ cells excluded. Trimming left V 3 bases short and J 1 base short, with 13 bases between. In germline, CDR1 is MGHRA, CDR2 YSYEKL. The CDR3 runs 16 residues. The chain links TRBV4-1 to TRBJ2-1; D may be TRBD1 (6 bases). The sequence was obtained from a woman aged 30 to 39 in good health. The sample consisted of naive CD8+ T cells sorted from blood. The CDR3 DNA reads TGCGCCAGCAGCCAGGAATCCGGACAGTCCTACAATGAGCAGTTCTTC. This gives the protein CASSQESGQSYNEQFF.